This T cell receptor beta chain was identified in a study of blood T cell repertoires in COVID-19. Whole-study context: Sites in the United States, Italy and Spain provided acute and convalescent COVID-19 samples. In each case, the material was cDNA or gDNA derived from T cells, B-cell-depleted T cells, or PBMCs.

Original methodology: Reference gene primers were amplified, and this amplification served to estimate nucleated cell counts. Profiled with immunoSEQ multiplex PCR; TCRdb holds only in-frame clones, not every one. V and J calls and clone size come straight from that table; D and trimming were deduced from the DNA. The sample includes about 300,000 clones, 88% of them seen just once. Patients in Seattle were enrolled during active infection, then followed longitudinally. Sequencing used peripheral blood. The TCR sequence derives from a woman under 40 with COVID-19, enrolled during active disease.

CDR3 amino acids: CASSLDGGVVGYTF. CDR3 coding DNA: TGCGCCAGCAGCTTGGATGGAGGGGTAGTCGGCTACACCTTC. V is TRBV5-1 and J is TRBJ1-2; D perhaps matches TRBD1 (5 bases). The V end lost 0 bases, the J end lost 8 bases, and 14 bases lay between the germline ends. Germline loops: CDR1 SGHRS, CDR2 YFSETQ. The CDR3 covers 14 residues.